This passage covers 4 T cell receptor beta chains from one sample sequenced in a study of blood T cell repertoires in COVID-19. Assay: immunoSEQ multiplex PCR; the TCRdb copy retains only in-frame clones and omits some. The sample includes approximately 170,000 clones, about 87% of them seen just once. Sequencing was performed on peripheral blood. These receptors all come from a man aged 55 to 70 with acute or convalescent COVID-19.

V and J are TRBV11-2 and TRBJ1-1; 8 bases agree with TRBD1. This CDR3 contains 13 residues. Trimming at V came to 5 bases and at J to 4 bases, leaving 3 bases not matched to a gene. Germline CDR1 is SGHAT and CDR2 is FQNNGV. CDR3 in amino acids: CASSPGGFTEAFF. The DNA of the CDR3 is TGTGCCAGCAGCCCAGGGGGCTTCACTGAAGCTTTCTTT. The whole variable domain, filled in from reference TRBV11-2 and TRBJ1-1, reads EAGVAQSPRYKIIEKRQSVAFWCNPISGHATLYWYQQILGQGPKLLIQFQNNGVVDDSQLPKDRFSAERLKGVDSTLKIQPAKLEDSAVYLCASSPGGFTEAFFGQGTRLTVV.

The chain carries TRBV19 and TRBJ2-1; no clear D gene. CDR3 length: 14 residues. The V end was cut by 0 bases, the J end by 4 bases, with 7 bases between. Germline loops: CDR1 LNHDA, CDR2 SQIVND (reference sequence). The CDR3 reads CASSIEGRYNEQFF. The CDR3 DNA reads TGTGCCAGTAGTATAGAAGGCAGGTACAATGAGCAGTTCTTC.

The chain recombines TRBV28 with TRBJ2-3; 14 nucleotides match TRBD2. Germline CDR1 and CDR2: MDHEN and SYDVKM. The CDR3 runs 21 residues. The junction had 11 bases not matched to a gene; V was cut back by 0 bases and J by 0 bases. The CDR3 sequence: CASSLWRSGLAGAPSTDTQYF. The CDR3 DNA reads TGTGCCAGCAGTTTATGGAGATCGGGACTAGCGGGAGCCCCTAGCACAGATACGCAGTATTTT.

The gene calls are TRBV15 and TRBJ2-2; possibly TRBD1 for D (5 bases). CDR3 length: 14 residues. The germline V gene has CDR1 LNHNV and CDR2 YYDKDF (reference sequence). V lost 7 bases to trimming and J lost 2 bases, with 11 bases between them. The CDR3 protein is CATNVDSNTGELFF. CDR3 bases: TGTGCCACCAACGTCGACAGCAACACCGGGGAGCTGTTTTTT.